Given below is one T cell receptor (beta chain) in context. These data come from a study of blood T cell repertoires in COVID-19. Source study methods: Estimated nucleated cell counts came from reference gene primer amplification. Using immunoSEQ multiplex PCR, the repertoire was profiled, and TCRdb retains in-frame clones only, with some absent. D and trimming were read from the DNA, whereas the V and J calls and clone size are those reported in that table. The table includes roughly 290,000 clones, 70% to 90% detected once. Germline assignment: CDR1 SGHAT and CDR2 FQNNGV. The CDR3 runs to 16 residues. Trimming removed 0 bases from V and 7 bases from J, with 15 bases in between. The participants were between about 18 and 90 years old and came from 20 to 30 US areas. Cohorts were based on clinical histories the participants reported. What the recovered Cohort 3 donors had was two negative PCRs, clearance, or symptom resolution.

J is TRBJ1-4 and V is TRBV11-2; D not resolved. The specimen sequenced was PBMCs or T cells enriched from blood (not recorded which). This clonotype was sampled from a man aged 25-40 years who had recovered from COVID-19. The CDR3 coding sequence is TGTGCCAGCAGCTTAGATCGCCCGGGGTTAGGTGAAAAACTGTTTTTT. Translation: CASSLDRPGLGEKLFF.